This is a list of T cell receptor beta chains from one sample in a study of identifying expanded T cells in peripheral blood. Here immunoSEQ multiplex PCR was the method, and the copy in TCRdb shows in-frame clones only, minus some. The sample has under 95,000 clones; 89% are singletons. Sequencing used blood. Receptors were obtained from a person aged 18-70 years in good health. CDR3s include the opening cysteine and the closing phenylalanine or tryptophan. The D gene is left open where the match is weak. Clone size appears in some rows only: once, few, many, or a class for an expanded clone.

clone_size d_call cdr3_length j_call v_call cdr3_nt cdr3_aa
NA NA 17 TRBJ1-2 TRBV5-1 TGCGCCAGCAGCTTGGTTCAAGGGACAACTCAAAACTATGGCTACACCTTC CASSLVQGTTQNYGYTF
few TRBD1 15 TRBJ1-5 TRBV28 TGTGCCAGCTCGACAGTGGGACAGGGAGGTCAGCCCCAGCATTTT CASSTVGQGGQPQHF
once NA 16 TRBJ1-6 TRBV9 TGTGCCAGCAGTAATGGGCCGAGCTCCTATAATTCACCCCTCCACTTT CASSNGPSSYNSPLHF
NA NA 19 TRBJ1-5 TRBV21-1 TGTGCCAGCAGCACCGGGTGGGGACAGGGGCAATATAGCAATCAGCCCCAGCATTTT CASSTGWGQGQYSNQPQHF
NA NA 14 TRBJ1-2 TRBV28 TGTGCCAGCAGTTTCGGGCAGATTAACTATGGCTACACCTTC CASSFGQINYGYTF
NA TRBD1 14 TRBJ1-3 TRBV7-2 TGTGCCAGCAGCTTAACAGGGGGGGGAAACACCATATATTTT CASSLTGGGNTIYF
NA NA 13 TRBJ1-5 TRBV11-2 TGTGCCAGCAGCAAAGAGCGCAATCAGCCCCAGCATTTT CASSKERNQPQHF
NA NA 13 TRBJ2-7 TRBV7-6 TGTGCCAGCAGCTTAAATTCGGAGGACCCTAAGAGCTTC CASSLNSEDPKSF
NA TRBD1 15 TRBJ2-5 TRBV5-1 TGCGCCAGTCAAAAATTGGGACAGGTCCAAGAGACCCAGTACTTC CASQKLGQVQETQYF
NA NA 13 TRBJ1-1 TRBV29-1 TGCAGCGTTGAGTGGGGTGGAAACACTGAAGCTTTCTTT CSVEWGGNTEAFF
NA NA 13 TRBJ1-2 TRBV6-5 TGTGCCAGCAGCCCCGGGGCGGCCTATGGCTACACCTTC CASSPGAAYGYTF
once NA 13 TRBJ2-3 TRBV5-6 TGTGCCAGCAGCTTGTTTGGCGGAAATACGCAGTATTTT CASSLFGGNTQYF
NA TRBD1 11 TRBJ1-1 TRBV20-1 TGCAGTGCTAACAGGGGTGCGGAAGCTTTCTTT CSANRGAEAFF
NA TRBD1 20 TRBJ2-6 TRBV27 TGTGCCAGCAGTTCCAGAACCTTGACAGGGGCCAACTCTGGGGCCAACGTCCTGACTTTC CASSSRTLTGANSGANVLTF
NA NA 11 TRBJ2-3 TRBV19 TGTGCCAGTAGCAACACAGATACGCAGTATTTT CASSNTDTQYF
NA TRBD1 16 TRBJ2-1 TRBV4-3 TGCGCCAGCAGCCCCTCGCCGGGACAGAACTACAATGAGCAGTTCTTC CASSPSPGQNYNEQFF
NA NA 14 TRBJ1-5 TRBV6-5 TGTGCCAGCAGCCTCAACGGGTTAGGGCAGCCCCAGCATTTT CASSLNGLGQPQHF
NA TRBD1 15 TRBJ2-2 TRBV6-5 TGTGCCAGCAGTAAGCCTGGGACAGGCGGGGGGGAGCTGTTTTTT CASSKPGTGGGELFF
NA NA 13 TRBJ2-7 TRBV7-7 TGTGCTAGCAGCTTAGCGGCAGGCTACGAGCAGTACTTC CASSLAAGYEQYF
NA TRBD1 13 TRBJ1-1 TRBV18 TGTGCCAGCCACAACAGGGGCGAACTCGAAGCTTTCTTT CASHNRGELEAFF
NA TRBD2 16 TRBJ2-2 TRBV7-2 TGTGCCAGCAGCTTACTAGCGGGAGGGAACACCGGGGAGCTGTTTTTT CASSLLAGGNTGELFF
NA TRBD1 16 TRBJ2-2 TRBV7-9 TGTGCCAGCAGCACATCCGGGACAGGGAACACCGGGGAGCTGTTTTTT CASSTSGTGNTGELFF
NA TRBD2 17 TRBJ2-2 TRBV30 TGTGCCTGGAGTGTACATGTTAGCGGGAGACAAGGCCGGGGAGCTGTTTTT CAWSVHVSGRQGRGAVF
NA NA 15 TRBJ1-4 TRBV5-1 TGCGCCAGCAGCCAGGGACTCACGACGAATGAAAAACTGTTTTTT CASSQGLTTNEKLFF
NA NA 14 TRBJ2-1 TRBV4-3 TGCGCCAGCAGCCACCAAAATACATACAATGAGCAGTTCTTC CASSHQNTYNEQFF
NA NA 13 TRBJ1-4 TRBV2 TGTGCCAGCAAGGCGACAGAAAATGAAAAACTGTTTTTT CASKATENEKLFF
NA TRBD1 15 TRBJ2-7 TRBV6-5 TGTGCCAGCAGTTACCGTGACAGGGTACGATACGAGCAGTACTTC CASSYRDRVRYEQYF
NA NA 16 TRBJ2-1 TRBV27 TGTGCCAGCAGGCCTTCGAGGTGGGGTTCCTACAATGAGCAGTTCTTC CASRPSRWGSYNEQFF
NA TRBD2 16 TRBJ2-1 TRBV9 TGTGCCAGCAGCGACCCGGGGGGGGGTACCTACAATGAGCAGTTCTTC CASSDPGGGTYNEQFF
NA NA 12 TRBJ1-1 TRBV6-5 TGTGCCAGCAGAGGAGGTAAAACTGAAGCTTTCTTT CASRGGKTEAFF
NA TRBD1 16 TRBJ1-1 TRBV18 TGTGCCAGCTCACCGCTGACAGGGGGCTTGGACACTGAAGCTTTCTTT CASSPLTGGLDTEAFF
once NA 12 TRBJ2-2 TRBV4-2 TGTGCCAGCAGTCTGGAAGCCGGGGAGCTGTTTTTT CASSLEAGELFF
NA TRBD2 15 TRBJ2-2 TRBV6-5 TGTGCCAGCAGTTCCGCGGGAGGGCCCACCGGGGAGCTGTTTTTT CASSSAGGPTGELFF